These T cell receptor beta chains were read from a single sample in a study of T cell responses to AZD1222 COVID-19 vaccine. TCRdb keeps only in-frame clones here, not all; method: immunoSEQ multiplex PCR. The sample holds fewer than 150,000 clones, 84% seen once. The specimen was peripheral blood, collected on day 0 of AZD1222 vaccination. The source of these receptors is an adult in good health. Both conserved end residues are part of each CDR3. The D gene is left open where the match is weak. Expanded clones are given a class, and other clones once, few, many or no size at all.

j_call clone_size d_call v_call cdr3_nt cdr3_aa
TRBJ1-5 . . TRBV7-9 TGTGCCAGCAGCTTAGTGCTATTCGGGGGCGCCAATCAGCCCCAGCATTTT CASSLVLFGGANQPQHF
TRBJ2-1 . . TRBV7-9 TGTGCCAGCAGCTTAGCCGGGGGAAATGAGCAGTTCTTC CASSLAGGNEQFF
TRBJ1-2 . TRBD1 TRBV12-3/TRBV12-4 TGTGCCAGCAGCCCCAGGGGGAACTATGGCTACACCTTC CASSPRGNYGYTF
TRBJ1-6 . . TRBV18 TGTGCCAGCTCACATTCAGTAAACCCGGATTCACCCCTCCACTTT CASSHSVNPDSPLHF
TRBJ2-6 few . TRBV29-1 TGCAGCGTCGCCTCGGACGTGAACTCTGGGGCCAACGTCCTGACTTTC CSVASDVNSGANVLTF
TRBJ2-3 . TRBD1 TRBV28 TGTGCCAGCAGCCTTCTCGGGACAGGGGGCTTCACAGATACGCAGTATTTT CASSLLGTGGFTDTQYF
TRBJ2-1 once . TRBV6-5 TGTGCCAGCAGTACCCCGCCAGATCGCTACAATGAGCAGTTCTTC CASSTPPDRYNEQFF
TRBJ1-1 . . TRBV24-1 TGTGCCACCAGTGTCCGCGGGGGCACTGAAGCTTTCTTT CATSVRGGTEAFF
TRBJ1-6 . . TRBV6-2/TRBV6-3 TGTGCCAGCAGTTATGGAGACTTCAATTCACCCCTCCACTTT CASSYGDFNSPLHF
TRBJ2-4 once TRBD1 TRBV4-1 TGCGCCAGCAGCCCAGACAGGGGTTTAGCCAAAAACATTCAGTACTTC CASSPDRGLAKNIQYF
TRBJ1-5 . . TRBV2 TGTGCCAGCAGTGGCCAATTGGGACAGCCCCAGCATTTT CASSGQLGQPQHF
TRBJ1-4 . TRBD1 TRBV28 TGTGCCAGCGAGACAGGGCGAGGTGAAAAACTGTTTTTT CASETGRGEKLFF
TRBJ2-2 once . TRBV6-5 TGTGCCAGCAGGATGCGGACGGCGAACACCGGGGAGCTGTTTTTT CASRMRTANTGELFF
TRBJ2-7 few . TRBV24-1 TGTGCCACCAGTCAGACGGGCGGGGTTCAGTACGAGCAGTACTTC CATSQTGGVQYEQYF
TRBJ2-2 . . TRBV6-5 TGTGCCAGCACCACTAGGGCGGGGGCGTTGGGGGAGCTGTTTTTT CASTTRAGALGELFF
TRBJ1-1 . TRBD1 TRBV6-5 TGTGCCAGCATACTAGACAGGGAGGGCACTGAAGCTTTCTTT CASILDREGTEAFF
TRBJ1-2 . TRBD1 TRBV28 TGTGCCAGCAGTCCCCCTTTGACAGGGCCATTACGTGGCTATGGCTACACCTTC CASSPPLTGPLRGYGYTF
TRBJ1-1 . . TRBV5-5 TGTGCCAGCAGCTTGCTTATAATGAACACTGAAGCTTTCTTT CASSLLIMNTEAFF
TRBJ1-2 . . TRBV30 TGTGCCTGGAGTGAAGAAGGGCTGTACACCTTC CAWSEEGLYTF
TRBJ2-7 few TRBD1 TRBV6-5 TGTGCCACGGGCGGGACAGGGGGATCCTACGAGCAGTACTTC CATGGTGGSYEQYF
TRBJ1-5 few TRBD1 TRBV11-2 TGTGCCAGCAGCCTGGGGACAGGGGGCTTAAGCAATCAGCCCCAGCATTTT CASSLGTGGLSNQPQHF
TRBJ1-2 . . TRBV4-1 TGCGCCAGCAGCCAAGATGCAGGGGCCGGTGGTGGCTACACCTTC CASSQDAGAGGGYTF
TRBJ1-5 . . TRBV12-3/TRBV12-4 TGTGCCAGCAGTTTACAGTCTAATCAGCCCCAGCATTTT CASSLQSNQPQHF
TRBJ1-1 . . TRBV5-4 TGTGCCAGCAGCTTGGGACAGATGAACACTGAAGCTTTCTTT CASSLGQMNTEAFF
TRBJ1-3 . . TRBV7-2 TGTGGGGGGCGGAAGGACGTCTCTGGAAACACCATATATTTT CGGRKDVSGNTIYF
TRBJ1-5 once TRBD1 TRBV2 TGTGCCAGCAGACGCGACAGGGACAATCAGCCCCAGCATTTT CASRRDRDNQPQHF
TRBJ2-5 . . TRBV12-3/TRBV12-4 TGTGCCAGCAGTTACCGTCGGGGGGAGACCCAGTACTTC CASSYRRGETQYF
TRBJ1-1 . . TRBV28 TGTGCCAGCAGTTGGCCCAGGGCGAACACTGAAGCTTTCTTT CASSWPRANTEAFF
TRBJ1-3 . . TRBV12-5 TGTGCTAGTGGGCCAAACTGGACGTCCTCTGGAAACACCATATATTTT CASGPNWTSSGNTIYF